The clone carrying this T cell receptor beta chain appeared a few times. What it binds is unknown. Ahead of thyroid surgery, no patient had received treatment of any kind. Per germline, CDR1 MDHEN and CDR2 SYDVKM. V was trimmed by 7 bases and J by 5 bases, leaving 15 bases between them. The CDR3 runs 13 residues. TCRdb reanalyzed the PCR reads with MiXCR. The sample includes about 38,000 clones, around half seen only once; the top ten take around a quarter. These data belong to a study of metastatic and nonmetastatic thyroid tumors. The study, taken as a whole, reports: Significantly higher TCR beta diversity was reportedly seen in malignant thyroid tumors than benign nodules, in blood and tumor.

This sequence originates from a male donor with papillary thyroid cancer or a benign thyroid nodule (not recorded which). Some clones in this sample may be carry-over from other donors' samples. The sample taken for sequencing was tumor tissue. V gene TRBV28 combines with J gene TRBJ2-7; D remains unclear. This CDR3 is CASTPVTLHEQYF. The CDR3 DNA reads as TGTGCCAGCACGCCAGTCACTCTCCACGAGCAGTACTTC.